This entry describes one T cell receptor (beta chain). The primer mix had 60 Vbeta and 13 Jbeta primers. TCRdb's copy holds only in-frame clones and misses some; the assay was immunoSEQ multiplex PCR. The sample data list around 200,000 clones. The data stem from a study of cytomegalovirus exposure and HLA in healthy donors. Germline CDR1 reads MNHNS; CDR2 reads SASEGT. This CDR3 region has 12 residues. Trimming shortened V by 7 bases and J by 2 bases, and 8 bases separated the two germline ends. The origin of this receptor is a woman aged 25-40 years in good health and CMV-seropositive. Sequences were obtained from PBMCs. J is TRBJ2-5 and V is TRBV6-1, with a weak D call TRBD2 (6 bases). This CDR3 reads CASTRGQETQYF. The DNA of the CDR3 is TGTGCCAGCACCCGGGGGCAAGAGACCCAGTACTTC.